The present T cell receptor beta chain was sequenced within a study of T-cell reconstitution after alpha-beta-depleted transplantation in children. This clonotype was counted ten times or more. TCRbeta library preparation incorporated unique molecular identifiers. TCRdb ran MiXCR on the PCR reads and lists one entry per CDR3 protein. The sample carries about 360,000 distinct CDR3 sequences, 13% recorded once. CDR3 length equals 13 residues. V was clipped by 1 base and J by 8 bases; unmatched bases: 2. The germline V gene has CDR1 LGHNA and CDR2 YSLEER. The sequences come from PBMCs, collected from the stem cell graft. This sequence originates from a human donor who donated a stem cell graft to a child with Fanconi anemia. The rearrangement joins TRBV4-3 to TRBJ1-2, with 9 positions matching TRBD1. CDR3 sequence reads: CASSQGQGGGYTF. In DNA form, the CDR3 reads TGCGCCAGCAGCCAAGGACAGGGGGGAGGCTACACCTTC.